These 12 T cell receptor beta chains were all obtained from the same sample, sequenced in a study of blood T cell repertoires in COVID-19. TCRdb's copy holds only in-frame clones and misses some; the assay was immunoSEQ multiplex PCR. The sample holds about 160,000 clones, about 85% seen once. Input material: peripheral blood. The receptors derive from a human donor with acute or convalescent COVID-19. The donor label of this sample is uncertain.

The chain combines TRBV7-2 with TRBJ2-2; maybe TRBD2 (6 bases). The CDR3 sequence is 12 residues long. Germline-derived CDR1 and CDR2 are SGHTA and FQGNSA. Trimming cost V 4 bases and J 6 bases, with 6 bases left between them. The DNA for the CDR3 is TGTGCCAGCAGCTCGGGGGCCGGGGAGCTGTTTTTT. Its translation is CASSSGAGELFF.

This sequence joins TRBV19 and TRBJ1-2; no firm D call. The V gene's germline CDR1 is LNHDA and CDR2 SQIVND (reference sequence). Trimming shortened V by 2 bases and J by 9 bases, and 19 bases separated the two germline ends. The CDR3 is 15 residues long. The CDR3 region is CASSIKEDRPMSYTF. As DNA, the CDR3 is TGTGCCAGTAGTATAAAGGAGGACCGCCCTATGAGCTACACCTTC.

This chain uses TRBV7-2 with TRBJ2-3; D may be TRBD1 (5 bases). The CDR3 sequence is 15 residues long. Germline values: CDR1 SGHTA, CDR2 FQGNSA. V gave up 1 base and J gave up 5 bases, with 13 bases separating them. CDR3 sequence reads: CASSLGGYPGDTQYF. CDR3 nucleotide sequence: TGTGCCAGCAGCTTAGGGGGCTACCCCGGAGATACGCAGTATTTT.

The J gene is TRBJ1-1, the V gene TRBV10-3; 8 positions agree with TRBD1. CDR1 and CDR2 (germline): ENHRY, SYGVKD. The trim removed 7 bases at V and 6 bases at J, leaving 10 bases unmatched. The CDR3 has 14 amino acids. The CDR3 reads CAITQTGDEAEAFF. The CDR3 DNA reads TGTGCCATCACCCAGACAGGGGATGAGGCTGAAGCTTTCTTT.

This clone was picked up a small number of times. The same CDR3 can be traced to other DNA sequences in this sample. CDR3 loop: CASSLQENTEAFF. The CDR3 bases are TGTGCCAGCAGTCTACAGGAGAACACTGAAGCTTTCTTT. This chain connects TRBV12-3 or TRBV12-4 to TRBJ1-1; tentatively, D is TRBD1 (5 bases). The V end lost 5 bases, the J end lost 1 base, and 8 bases lay between the germline ends. This CDR3 contains 13 residues.

The CDR3 coding sequence is TGTGCCAGCAGCCAAGATGCCCGTATCGGACAGGAGAATGAAAAACTGTTTTTT. Amino acid sequence: CASSQDARIGQENEKLFF. The gene calls are TRBV3-1 (or the pseudogene TRBV3-2) and TRBJ1-4, with TRBD1 matching 7 bases. V lost 0 bases to trimming and J lost 5 bases; unmatched junction nucleotides: 12. Germline V CDR1 and CDR2: LGHDT, YNNKEL (reference sequence). This CDR3 is built from 18 residues.

In this sample, this clone turned up a few times. The V gene is TRBV28, the J gene TRBJ1-6, with TRBD1 identical over 9 bases. The CDR3 runs to 16 residues. CDR1 MDHEN and CDR2 SYDVKM come from the germline V gene. The V and J ends lost 5 bases and 4 bases, in that order; junction bases with no gene match: 6. Here the CDR3 reads CASSPGTGSYNSPLHF. Written as DNA, the CDR3 is TGTGCCAGCAGTCCCGGGACAGGGTCATATAATTCACCCCTCCACTTT. The whole variable domain, filled in from reference TRBV28 and TRBJ1-6, reads DVKVTQSSRYLVKRTGEKVFLECVQDMDHENMFWYRQDPGLGLRLIYFSYDVKMKEKGDIPEGYSVSREKKERFSLILESASTNQTSMYLCASSPGTGSYNSPLHFGNGTRLTVT.

The V gene is TRBV5-4, the J gene TRBJ2-3, with D perhaps TRBD2 (5 bases). The CDR3 has 13 residues. Trimming took off 2 bases at V and 8 bases at J, with 12 bases between the two ends. Germline-derived CDR1 and CDR2 are SGHNT and YYREEE (reference sequence). In DNA form, the CDR3 reads TGTGCCAGCAGCTTAGAGGGCCGAGGTACGCAGTATTTT. Amino acid sequence: CASSLEGRGTQYF.

J is TRBJ1-4 and V is TRBV14, with D possibly TRBD1 on 5 matching bases. The CDR3 runs 13 residues. Germline CDR1 reads SGHDN; CDR2 reads FVKESK. V was cut by 1 base and J by 8 bases, with 8 bases left in between. The CDR3 loop reads CASSQGPGEKLFF. CDR3 DNA sequence: TGTGCCAGCAGCCAAGGACCAGGGGAAAAACTGTTTTTT.

The V call is TRBV12-3 or TRBV12-4, the J call TRBJ2-7; D unresolved. The length of the CDR3 is 11 residues. Trimming stripped 3 bases from V and 6 bases from J, with 6 bases between. The CDR3 coding sequence is TGTGCCAGCAGTTTTAGCTCCGAGCAGTACTTC. This encodes CASSFSSEQYF.

The V call is TRBV7-9, the J call TRBJ2-1; 13 bases agree with TRBD2. The CDR3 length is 16 residues. The germline gives CDR1 SEHNR, CDR2 FQNEAQ (reference sequence). J lost 6 bases, V lost 0 bases, and 2 bases had no gene match. CDR3 amino acids: CASSLAGLAGPNEQFF. DNA of the CDR3: TGTGCCAGCAGCTTAGCGGGACTAGCGGGGCCCAATGAGCAGTTCTTC.

V and J are TRBV6-5 and TRBJ1-1; no reliable D call. Trimming left V 7 bases short and J 1 base short, with 10 bases between. Germline V CDR1 and CDR2: MNHEY, SVGAGI. The CDR3 totals 13 residues. CDR3 coding DNA: TGTGCCAGCACCGGTCGAGGGAACACTGAAGCTTTCTTT. Translation gives CASTGRGNTEAFF.